This T cell receptor (beta chain) was recorded in a study of T cell responses to AZD1222 COVID-19 vaccine. Study as a whole: Second-dose timings of about 4 or about 12 weeks were pooled.

The repertoire was sequenced with immunoSEQ multiplex PCR; TCRdb's copy has only in-frame clones and lacks some. The data show more than 100,000 clones, 80% to 95% seen once. CDR3 length equals 15 residues. V was trimmed by 0 bases and J by 4 bases, leaving 13 bases between them. Per the germline V gene, CDR1 is MGHRA and CDR2 is YSYEKL. Study-wide results and caveats: Elevations in Spike-specific TCR breadth and depth followed administration of two AZD1222 doses. Unmutated variant regions are reportedly targeted by nearly half of spike-specific TCRs. Sampling that yielded the repertoires occurred only after the peak T cell response.

About this clone: Its antigen is currently unknown.

The chain couples TRBV4-1 to TRBJ2-7, with D perhaps matching TRBD2 (6 bases). The specimen was peripheral blood, collected on day 0 of AZD1222 vaccination. The sequence derives from an adult in good health. The CDR3 is CASSQEAGGGYEQYF. In nucleotides, the CDR3 is TGCGCCAGCAGCCAAGAGGCGGGTGGGGGGTACGAGCAGTACTTC.